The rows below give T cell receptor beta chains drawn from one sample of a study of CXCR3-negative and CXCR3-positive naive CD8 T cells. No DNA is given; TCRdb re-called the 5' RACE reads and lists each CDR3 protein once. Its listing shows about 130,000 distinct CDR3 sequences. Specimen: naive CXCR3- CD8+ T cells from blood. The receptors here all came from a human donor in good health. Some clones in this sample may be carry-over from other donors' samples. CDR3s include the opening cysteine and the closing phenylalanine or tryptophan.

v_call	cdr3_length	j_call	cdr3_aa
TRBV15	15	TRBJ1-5	CATSRDRVSNQPQHF
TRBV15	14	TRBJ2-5	CATSLWGPGETQYF
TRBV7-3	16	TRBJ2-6	CASSPGWRSGANVLTF
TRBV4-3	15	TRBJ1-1	CASSQEDRADTEAFF
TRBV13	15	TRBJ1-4	CASSITGLANEKLFF
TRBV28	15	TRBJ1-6	CASSSTGALDSPLHF
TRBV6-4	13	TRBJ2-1	CASSDSVEGEQFF
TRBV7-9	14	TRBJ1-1	CASSLAGGNVEAFF
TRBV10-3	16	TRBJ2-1	CAIKPTDRGPYNEQFF
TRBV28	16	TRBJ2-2	CASSFPGEGKTGELFF
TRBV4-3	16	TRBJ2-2	CASSRDRIINTGELFF
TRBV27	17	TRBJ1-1	CASSLLARGTRTAEAFF
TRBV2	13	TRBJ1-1	CASSELGGAEAFF
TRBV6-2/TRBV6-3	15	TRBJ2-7	CASSYSGPHEGEQYF
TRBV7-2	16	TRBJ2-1	CASSLGRLAPYNEQFF
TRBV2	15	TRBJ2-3	CASSEEGQGTDTQYF
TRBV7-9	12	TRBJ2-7	CASSPIGDEQYF
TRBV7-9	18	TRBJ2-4	CASSLGVLADVKGNIQYF
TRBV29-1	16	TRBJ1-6	CSVEDEARSHNSPLHF
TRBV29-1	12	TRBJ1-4	CSVEVADEKLFF
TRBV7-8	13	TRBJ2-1	CASSFGLGNEQFF
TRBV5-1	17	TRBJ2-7	CASSSPLITGQYYEQYF
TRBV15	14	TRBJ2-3	CATSRRTGSDTQYF
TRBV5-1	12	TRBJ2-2	CASSGSAGELFF
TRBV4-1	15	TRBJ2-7	CASSQDPGVAYEQYF
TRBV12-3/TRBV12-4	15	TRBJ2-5	CASSRILDREETQYF
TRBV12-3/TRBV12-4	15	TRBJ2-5	CASSAFKSQEETQYF
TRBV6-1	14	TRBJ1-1	CATFREGGDTEAFF
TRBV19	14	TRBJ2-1	CASTLAGWWSEQFF
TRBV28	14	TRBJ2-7	CASRTGTASYEQYF
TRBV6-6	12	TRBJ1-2	CASAKADYGYTF
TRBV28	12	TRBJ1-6	CASSSRGSPLHF
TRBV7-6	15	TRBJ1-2	CASSRSTGQNYGYTF
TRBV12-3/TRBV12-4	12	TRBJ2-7	CASSIQNYEQYF
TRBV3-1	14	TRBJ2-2	CASSPRGRTGELFF